In this sample, the clone carrying this T cell receptor beta chain turned up many times. The data were produced by immunoSEQ multiplex PCR, yet TCRdb's version contains in-frame clones alone and is incomplete. Listed for the sample are tens of thousands of clones, none seen a single time. The source of the sample is a study of T cells after posttransplantation cyclophosphamide. The sequencing sample was made of PBMCs. The source of this sequence is a man aged 40-49 years in good health, CMV-negative, and a related stem cell transplant donor.

In nucleotides, the CDR3 is TGTGCCAGCAGCGCCCGACCGTGGCAGGGTGACGATGAGCAGTTCTTC. Its protein product is CASSARPWQGDDEQFF. The rearrangement links TRBV9 to TRBJ2-1, with a possible D match to TRBD1 (5 bases). Germline loops: CDR1 SGDLS, CDR2 YYNGEE. The CDR3 has 16 residues. The germline V and J ends were trimmed by 3 bases and 8 bases, with 21 bases remaining between them.